The 12 T cell receptor beta chains presented below share a single source sample, sequenced in a study of blood T cell repertoires in COVID-19. Measured with immunoSEQ multiplex PCR; TCRdb has only the in-frame clones, and not every one. The table records roughly 290,000 clones, 90% of them present only once. Sequenced material: peripheral blood. The receptors derive from a young woman with COVID-19, enrolled during active disease.

The CDR3 loop reads CASSLVIGSGPGSYEQYF. CDR3 nucleotide sequence: TGTGCCAGCAGTTTGGTCATAGGGAGCGGGCCAGGGTCCTACGAGCAGTACTTC. The chain couples TRBV27 to TRBJ2-7; a possible D gene is TRBD2 (6 bases). This CDR3 contains 18 residues. The V end was cut by 3 bases, the J end by 1 base, with 22 bases between. CDR1 is MNHEY, CDR2 SMNVEV, per germline (reference sequence).

This chain joins TRBV6-5 and TRBJ2-7; TRBD2 agrees at 7 bases. The CDR3 contains 14 residues. Germline CDR1 is MNHEY and CDR2 is SVGAGI. The J segment lost 2 bases and the V segment lost 6 bases, leaving 7 bases of the junction unmatched. CDR3 protein: CASRPVGRPYEQYF. Written as DNA, the CDR3 is TGTGCCAGCAGGCCTGTCGGGAGGCCCTACGAGCAGTACTTC.

This clone was counted many times. The rearrangement uses TRBV30 and TRBJ1-6; D call uncertain. This CDR3 contains 15 residues. Germline values: CDR1 GTSNPN, CDR2 SVGIG (reference sequence). V gave up 5 bases and J gave up 1 base, with 12 bases separating them. The CDR3 bases are TGTGCCTGGGCCCACGGCGGGTCCTATAATTCACCCCTCCACTTT. Translation gives CAWAHGGSYNSPLHF.

The rearrangement links TRBV28 to TRBJ1-2; 8 bases are shared with TRBD1. Germline CDR1 and CDR2: MDHEN and SYDVKM. J lost 1 base, V lost 2 bases, and 6 bases had no gene match. The CDR3 length is 16 residues. Here the CDR3 DNA reads TGTGCCAGCAGTTTAGGGGGACAGGCCCTTAACTATGGCTACACCTTC. This gives the protein CASSLGGQALNYGYTF.

V gene TRBV28 combines with J gene TRBJ1-5; 7 bases match TRBD1. CDR1 and CDR2 (germline): MDHEN, SYDVKM. The CDR3 sequence is 16 residues long. V shed 0 bases and J 2 bases; nucleotides not matched to a gene: 4. The CDR3, as DNA: TGTGCCAGCAGTTTATGGAGGGGGCAGGGCAATCAGCCCCAGCATTTT. Translated, it gives CASSLWRGQGNQPQHF.

A remark on this clone: This may come from a read error, since a much larger clone is one base off. The chain combines TRBV5-4 with TRBJ2-3, with 11 bases identical to TRBD2. The CDR3 contains 15 residues. CDR1 and CDR2 from the germline V gene are SGHNT and YYREEE (reference sequence). V lost 3 bases, J lost 2 bases, and 2 bases stayed unmatched. CDR3 sequence: CASSSGLADTDTQYF. CDR3 DNA sequence: TGTGCCAGCAGCTCGGGACTAGCGGACACAGATACGCAGTATTTT.

The rearrangement links TRBV24-1 to TRBJ1-5, with 7 bases that match TRBD1. From germline, CDR1 is KGHDR and CDR2 SFDVKD. The V gene end was trimmed by 4 bases and the J gene end by 3 bases; junction bases not matched to a gene: 5. CDR3 length: 15 residues. The CDR3 reads CATSDRTGPNQPQHF. As DNA, the CDR3 is TGTGCCACCAGTGACAGGACAGGCCCCAATCAGCCCCAGCATTTT.

The J gene is TRBJ1-4, the V gene TRBV29-1; 7 positions match TRBD1. The germline V gene encodes CDR1 SQVTM and CDR2 ANQGSEA. This CDR3 region has 12 residues. Trimming cost V 1 base and J 8 bases; bases outside gene matches: 1. The CDR3 loop reads CSVEARGEKLFF. DNA for the CDR3: TGCAGCGTTGAAGCCAGGGGGGAAAAACTGTTTTTT.

This clone was seen only a few times. This chain links TRBV5-1 with TRBJ1-1, with 9 bases identical to TRBD1. Germline CDR1 is SGHRS and CDR2 is YFSETQ. Trimming took 2 bases from V and 1 from J; bases not matched to a gene: 3. The CDR3 length is 15 residues. The CDR3 DNA reads TGCGCCAGCAGCTTAGGGACAGGGTCGAACACTGAAGCTTTCTTT. Its protein product is CASSLGTGSNTEAFF.

The V gene is TRBV7-2, the J gene TRBJ2-3; possibly TRBD2 for D (6 bases). In germline, CDR1 is SGHTA, CDR2 FQGNSA. The CDR3 is 15 residues long. The germline V and J ends were trimmed by 3 bases and 4 bases, with 14 bases remaining between them. The CDR3 DNA sequence: TGTGCCAGCAGCTTTCAGGGCGGGGAAGCAGATACGCAGTATTTT. It translates to CASSFQGGEADTQYF.

The chain combines TRBV7-9 with TRBJ1-2, with D uncertain. Trimming removed 0 bases at V and 8 bases at J, with 7 bases between. This CDR3 spans 12 amino acids. Germline CDR1 SEHNR, CDR2 FQNEAQ (reference sequence). The CDR3 region has the DNA TGTGCCAGCAGCTTAGCTAGTGTGGGCTACACCTTC. It specifies CASSLASVGYTF.

The V call is TRBV9, the J call TRBJ2-2, with D perhaps matching TRBD1 (6 bases). The CDR3 has 16 residues. V gave up 3 bases and J gave up 5 bases, with 17 bases separating them. Germline V gene data show CDR1 as SGDLS and CDR2 as YYNGEE. CDR3 protein: CASSALQGVGTGELFF. DNA of the CDR3: TGTGCCAGCAGCGCTTTACAGGGTGTGGGAACCGGGGAGCTGTTTTTT.